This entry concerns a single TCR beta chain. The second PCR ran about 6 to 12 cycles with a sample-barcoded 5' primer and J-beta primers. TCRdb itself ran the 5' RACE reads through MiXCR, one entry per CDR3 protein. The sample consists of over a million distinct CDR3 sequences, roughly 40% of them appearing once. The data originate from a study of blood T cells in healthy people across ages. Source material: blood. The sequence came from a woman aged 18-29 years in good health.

DNA of the CDR3: TGCAGTGCTACCCAAGCCGGCACAGATACGCAGTATTTT. Its translation is CSATQAGTDTQYF. The chain carries TRBV20-1 and TRBJ2-3; D not certain. The V gene lost 4 bases and the J gene lost 1 base, with 9 bases spanning the gap. The CDR3 spans 13 residues. Germline-derived CDR1 and CDR2 are DFQATT and SNEGSKA (reference sequence).